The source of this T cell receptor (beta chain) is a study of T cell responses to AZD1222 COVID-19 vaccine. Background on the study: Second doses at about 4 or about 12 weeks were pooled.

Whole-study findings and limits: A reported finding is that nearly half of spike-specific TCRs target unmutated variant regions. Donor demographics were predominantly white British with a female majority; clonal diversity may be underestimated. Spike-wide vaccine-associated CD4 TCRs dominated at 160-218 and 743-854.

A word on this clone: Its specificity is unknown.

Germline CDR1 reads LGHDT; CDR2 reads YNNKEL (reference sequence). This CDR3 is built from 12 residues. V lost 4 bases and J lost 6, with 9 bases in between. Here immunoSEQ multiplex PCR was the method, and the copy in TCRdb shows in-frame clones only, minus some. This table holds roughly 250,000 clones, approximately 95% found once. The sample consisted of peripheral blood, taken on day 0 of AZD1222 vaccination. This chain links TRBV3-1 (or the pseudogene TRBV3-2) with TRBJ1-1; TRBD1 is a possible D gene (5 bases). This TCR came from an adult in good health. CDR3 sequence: CASSREGSEAFF. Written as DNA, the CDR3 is TGTGCCAGCAGCCGAGAGGGGTCTGAAGCTTTCTTT.